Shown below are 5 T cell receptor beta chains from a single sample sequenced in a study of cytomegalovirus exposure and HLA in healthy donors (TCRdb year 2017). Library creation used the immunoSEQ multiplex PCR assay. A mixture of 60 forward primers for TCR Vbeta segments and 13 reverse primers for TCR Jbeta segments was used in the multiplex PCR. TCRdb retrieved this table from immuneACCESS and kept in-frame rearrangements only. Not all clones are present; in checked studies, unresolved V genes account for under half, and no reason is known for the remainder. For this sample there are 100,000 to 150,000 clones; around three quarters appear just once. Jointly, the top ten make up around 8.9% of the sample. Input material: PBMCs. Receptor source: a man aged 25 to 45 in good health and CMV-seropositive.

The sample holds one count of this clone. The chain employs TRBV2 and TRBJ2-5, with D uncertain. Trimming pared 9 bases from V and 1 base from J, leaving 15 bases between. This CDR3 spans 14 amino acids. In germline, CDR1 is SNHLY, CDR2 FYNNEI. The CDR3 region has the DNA TGTGCCAGTAGGCGCGGTCAATCCCAAGAGACCCAGTACTTC. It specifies CASRRGQSQETQYF.

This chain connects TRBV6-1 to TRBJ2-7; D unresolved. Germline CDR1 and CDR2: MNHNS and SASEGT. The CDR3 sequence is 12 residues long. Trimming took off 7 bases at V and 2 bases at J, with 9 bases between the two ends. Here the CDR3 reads CASTTLAYEQYF. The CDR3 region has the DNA TGTGCCAGCACAACTCTAGCCTACGAGCAGTACTTC.

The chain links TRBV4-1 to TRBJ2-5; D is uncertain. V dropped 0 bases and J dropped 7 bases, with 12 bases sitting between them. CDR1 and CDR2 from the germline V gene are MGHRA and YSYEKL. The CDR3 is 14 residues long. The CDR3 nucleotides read TGCGCCAGCAGCCAAGATTTGGTGCGCGGGACCCAGTACTTC. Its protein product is CASSQDLVRGTQYF.

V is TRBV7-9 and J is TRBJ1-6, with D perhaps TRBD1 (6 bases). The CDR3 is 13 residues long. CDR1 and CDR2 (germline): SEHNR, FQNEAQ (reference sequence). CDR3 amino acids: CSSSRGYNSPLHF. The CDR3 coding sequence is TGTTCCTCCTCCAGGGGATATAATTCACCCCTCCACTTT. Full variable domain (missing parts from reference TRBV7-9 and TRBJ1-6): DTGVSQNPRHKITKRGQNVTFRCDPISEHNRLYWYRQTLGQGPEFLTYFQNEAQLEKSRLLSDRFSAERPKGSFSTLEIQRTEQGDSAMYLCSSSRGYNSPLHFGNGTRLTVT.

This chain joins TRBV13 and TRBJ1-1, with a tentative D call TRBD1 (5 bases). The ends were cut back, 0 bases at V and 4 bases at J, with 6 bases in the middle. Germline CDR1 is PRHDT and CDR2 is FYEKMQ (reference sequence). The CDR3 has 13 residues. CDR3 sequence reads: CASSLGGGTEAFF. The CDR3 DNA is TGTGCCAGCAGCTTAGGGGGGGGCACTGAAGCTTTCTTT.